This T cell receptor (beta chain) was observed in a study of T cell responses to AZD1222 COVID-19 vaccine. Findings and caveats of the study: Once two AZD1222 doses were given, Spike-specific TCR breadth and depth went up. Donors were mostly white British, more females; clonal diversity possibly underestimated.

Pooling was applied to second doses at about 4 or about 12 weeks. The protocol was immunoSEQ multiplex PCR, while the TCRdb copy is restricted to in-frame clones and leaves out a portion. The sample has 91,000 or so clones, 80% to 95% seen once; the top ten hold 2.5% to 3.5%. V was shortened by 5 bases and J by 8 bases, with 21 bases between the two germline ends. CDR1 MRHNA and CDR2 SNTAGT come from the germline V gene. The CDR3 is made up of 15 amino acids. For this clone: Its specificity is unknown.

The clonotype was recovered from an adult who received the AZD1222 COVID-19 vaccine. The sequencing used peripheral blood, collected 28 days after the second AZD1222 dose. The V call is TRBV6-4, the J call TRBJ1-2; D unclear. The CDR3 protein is CASSPHTLSIEGYTF. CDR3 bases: TGTGCCAGCAGTCCGCACACGTTGAGTATTGAGGGCTACACCTTC.